This TCR beta chain was identified during a study of blood T cell repertoires in COVID-19. Study background: Sample material is recorded as cDNA or gDNA derived from T cells, B-cell-depleted T cells, or PBMCs.

Which cohort a participant joined came from the clinical history participants gave. As processed by the authors: From reference gene primer amplification, estimates of nucleated cell counts were derived. Measured with immunoSEQ multiplex PCR; TCRdb has only the in-frame clones, and not every one. The V and J calls and the clone size are those of that table, but D and trimming were determined from the DNA. In the table there are 200,000 or so clones, 80% to 90% of which are singletons. The CDR3 runs 16 residues. CDR1 is MGHRA and CDR2 is YSYEKL in the germline V gene. J was trimmed by 0 bases and V by 1 base; bases with no gene match: 2.

The origin of this receptor is a woman in her twenties or thirties who had been exposed to COVID-19. Sequencing input: PBMCs or T cells enriched from blood (not recorded which). The V call is TRBV4-1, the J call TRBJ1-1, with 10 positions matching TRBD1. The CDR3 DNA reads TGCGCCAGCAGCCAAGGGACAGGGGGAATGAACACTGAAGCTTTCTTT. This codes for CASSQGTGGMNTEAFF.